Below, one T cell receptor (beta chain) is given with its context. Its matching antigen is unknown. The data derive from a study of radiation and T cells in renal cell carcinoma. General study points: Only small tumor regions of around 1 g were sampled. Irradiated tumors held more dominant CDR3 motifs than control tumors.

Treatment defined: 15 Gy SBRT to primary tumor, nephrectomy 4 weeks later. CDR3 length: 12 amino acids. V lost 5 bases and J 7 bases, leaving 11 bases between the germline ends. The germline V gene encodes CDR1 SGHNT and CDR2 YENEEA. Sequencing used immunoSEQ multiplex PCR; TCRdb keeps in-frame clones, though not all of them. The table includes about 16,000 clones, approximately 48% detected once. The sample in question was tumor tissue, obtained from a patient whose treatment included radiotherapy and nephrectomy. The chain links TRBV11-3 to TRBJ1-1, with D hard to call. The origin of this receptor is a woman aged 60 to 75 with renal cell carcinoma. DNA of the CDR3: TGTGCCAGCAGCCGAGGGTCCGATGAAGCTTTCTTT. Protein: CASSRGSDEAFF.